Sequencing of this T cell receptor (beta chain) was carried out in a study of graft-versus-host responses after intestinal transplantation. Here immunoSEQ multiplex PCR was the method, and the copy in TCRdb shows in-frame clones only, minus some. The repertoire holds under 50,000 clones, approximately 89% seen once, with roughly 7.1% in the top ten. J gave up 3 bases and V 4 bases, and 7 bases lay outside the gene matches. Germline V lookup: CDR1 SGDLS, CDR2 YYNGEE. The CDR3 has 18 amino acids. Sequencing used PBMCs, obtained roughly 270 days after transplant. The TCR was taken from a human patient who received an intestinal transplant, so some T cells may come from the graft donor. The chain couples TRBV9 to TRBJ2-6, with 13 bases that match TRBD2. DNA for the CDR3: TGTGCCAGCAGCTCACTAGCGGGGGGGCCGCGTGGGGCCAACGTCCTGACTTTC. It encodes CASSSLAGGPRGANVLTF.